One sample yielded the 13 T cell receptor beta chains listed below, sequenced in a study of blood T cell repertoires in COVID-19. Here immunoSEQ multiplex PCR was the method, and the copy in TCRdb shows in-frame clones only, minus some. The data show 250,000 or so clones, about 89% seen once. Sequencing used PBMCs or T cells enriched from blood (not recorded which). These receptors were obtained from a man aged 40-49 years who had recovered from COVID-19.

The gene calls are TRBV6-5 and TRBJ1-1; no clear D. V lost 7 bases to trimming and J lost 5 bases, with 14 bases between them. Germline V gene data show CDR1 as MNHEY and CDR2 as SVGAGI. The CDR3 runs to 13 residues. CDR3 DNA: TGTGCCAGCATCCTCGGGGTGTGGACTGAAGCTTTCTTT. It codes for CASILGVWTEAFF.

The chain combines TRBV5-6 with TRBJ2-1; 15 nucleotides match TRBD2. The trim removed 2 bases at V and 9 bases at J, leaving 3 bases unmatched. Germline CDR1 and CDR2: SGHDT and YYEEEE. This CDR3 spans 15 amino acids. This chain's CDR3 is CASSFGTSGRPEQFF. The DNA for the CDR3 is TGTGCCAGCAGCTTCGGGACTAGCGGGAGGCCTGAGCAGTTCTTC.

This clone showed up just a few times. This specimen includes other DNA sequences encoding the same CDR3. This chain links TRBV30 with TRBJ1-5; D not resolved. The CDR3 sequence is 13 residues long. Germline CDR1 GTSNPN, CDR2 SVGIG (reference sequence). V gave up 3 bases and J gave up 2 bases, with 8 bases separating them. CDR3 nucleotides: TGTGCCTGGAGCAGCGGTGGCAATCAGCCCCAGCATTTT. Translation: CAWSSGGNQPQHF. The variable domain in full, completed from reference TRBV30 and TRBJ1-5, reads SQTIHQWPATLVQPVGSPLSLECTVEGTSNPNLYWYRQAAGRGLQLLFYSVGIGQISSEVPQNLSASRPQDRQFILSSKKLLLSDSGFYLCAWSSGGNQPQHFGDGTRLSIL.

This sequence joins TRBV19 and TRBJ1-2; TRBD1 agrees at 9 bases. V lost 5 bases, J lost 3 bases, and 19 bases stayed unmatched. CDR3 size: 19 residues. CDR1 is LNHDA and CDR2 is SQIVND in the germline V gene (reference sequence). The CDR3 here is CASSPHGVYRGRLDYGYTF. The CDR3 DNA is TGTGCCAGTAGTCCCCACGGGGTTTACAGGGGGCGTCTGGACTATGGCTACACCTTC.

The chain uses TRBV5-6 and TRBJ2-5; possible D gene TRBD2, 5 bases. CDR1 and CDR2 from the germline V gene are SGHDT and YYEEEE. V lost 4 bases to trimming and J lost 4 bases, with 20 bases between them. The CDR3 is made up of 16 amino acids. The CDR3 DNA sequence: TGTGCCAGCAGCCGATTTAGGGAGACCACGTTAGAGACCCAGTACTTC. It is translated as CASSRFRETTLETQYF.

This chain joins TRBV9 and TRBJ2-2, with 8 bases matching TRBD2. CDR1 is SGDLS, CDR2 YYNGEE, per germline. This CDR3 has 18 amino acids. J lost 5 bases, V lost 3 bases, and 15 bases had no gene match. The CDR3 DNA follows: TGTGCCAGCAGCGGCGACCCTGGACTAGCAGAAGAGACCGGGGAGCTGTTTTTT. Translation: CASSGDPGLAEETGELFF.

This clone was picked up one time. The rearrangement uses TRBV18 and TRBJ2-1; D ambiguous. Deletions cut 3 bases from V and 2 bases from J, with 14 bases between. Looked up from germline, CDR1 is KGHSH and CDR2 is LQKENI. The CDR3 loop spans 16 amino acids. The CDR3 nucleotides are TGTGCCAGCTCACCGAGGTCTGGCGATACCTACAATGAGCAGTTCTTC. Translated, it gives CASSPRSGDTYNEQFF.

The CDR3 DNA sequence: TGTGCCAGCAGCCGGGAGGGTCTTAGGGAAAAACTGTTTTTT. This sequence encodes CASSREGLREKLFF. The chain is built from TRBV13 and TRBJ1-4; D unclear. CDR3 size: 14 residues. Germline loops: CDR1 PRHDT, CDR2 FYEKMQ (reference sequence). Trimming removed 5 bases at V and 8 bases at J, with 15 bases between.

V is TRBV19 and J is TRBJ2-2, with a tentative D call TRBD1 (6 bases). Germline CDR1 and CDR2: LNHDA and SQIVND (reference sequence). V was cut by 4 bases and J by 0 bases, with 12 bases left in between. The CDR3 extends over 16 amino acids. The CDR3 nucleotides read TGTGCCAGTAGTACGACAGGACTCGCGAACACCGGGGAGCTGTTTTTT. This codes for CASSTTGLANTGELFF.

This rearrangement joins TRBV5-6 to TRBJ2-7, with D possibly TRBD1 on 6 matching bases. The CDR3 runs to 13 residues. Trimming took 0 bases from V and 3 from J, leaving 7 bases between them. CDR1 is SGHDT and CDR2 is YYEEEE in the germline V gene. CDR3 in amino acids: CASSLDRVYEQYF. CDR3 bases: TGTGCCAGCAGCTTGGACAGGGTCTACGAGCAGTACTTC.

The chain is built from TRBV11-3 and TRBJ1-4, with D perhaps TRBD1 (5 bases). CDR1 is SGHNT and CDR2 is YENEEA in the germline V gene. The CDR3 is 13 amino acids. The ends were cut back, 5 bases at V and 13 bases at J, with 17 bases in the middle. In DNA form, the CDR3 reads TGTGCCAGCAGCCCAGGGCCGGGGAGGAGACTGTTTTTT. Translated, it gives CASSPGPGRRLFF.

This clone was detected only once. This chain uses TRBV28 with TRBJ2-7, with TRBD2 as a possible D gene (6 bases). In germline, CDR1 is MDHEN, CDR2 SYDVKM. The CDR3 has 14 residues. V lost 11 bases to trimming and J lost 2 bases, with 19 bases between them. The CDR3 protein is CAAQLAGGPYEQYF. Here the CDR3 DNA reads TGTGCCGCACAGCTCGCCGGAGGGCCCTACGAGCAGTACTTC.

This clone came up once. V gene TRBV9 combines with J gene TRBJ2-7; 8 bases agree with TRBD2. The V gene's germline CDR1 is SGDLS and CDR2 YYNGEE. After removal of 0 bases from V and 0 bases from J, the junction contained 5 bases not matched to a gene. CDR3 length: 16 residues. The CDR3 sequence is CASSVGSGVYSYEQYF. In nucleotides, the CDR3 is TGTGCCAGCAGCGTAGGTAGCGGGGTTTACTCCTACGAGCAGTACTTC.